Below are 22 T cell receptor beta chains sequenced from a single sample in a study of PD-L1 blockade in urothelial cancer. Assay used: immunoSEQ multiplex PCR; TCRdb lists only in-frame clones, some missing. Among over 30,000 clones listed, over 70% were seen once. Time point in this sample: pretreatment peripheral blood. The starting material was PBMCs, obtained around atezolizumab (anti-PD-L1) treatment. These receptors all stem from a man in his fifties or sixties with urothelial cancer.

The chain joins TRBV7-2 to TRBJ1-1; D not resolved. V lost 2 bases and J lost 12, with 22 bases in between. This CDR3 contains 15 residues. The germline CDR1 and CDR2 sequences are SGHTA and FQGNSA. The CDR3 loop reads CASSLWVVGGSPTFF. DNA of the CDR3: TGTGCCAGCAGCTTATGGGTCGTTGGTGGGAGTCCGACTTTCTTT.

On this clone: The same CDR3 arises from other DNA sequences in this sample as well. The chain combines TRBV28 with TRBJ1-2; the D gene is possibly TRBD1 (5 bases). The CDR3 sequence is 13 residues long. CDR1 is MDHEN, CDR2 SYDVKM, per germline. V was trimmed by 2 bases and J by 7 bases, leaving 11 bases between them. As DNA, the CDR3 is TGTGCCAGCAGTTTAATTGGGGGGGGTGGCTACACCTTC. Translating it yields CASSLIGGGGYTF.

The gene calls are TRBV7-9 and TRBJ1-5; D ambiguous. V lost 1 base and J 11 bases, leaving 9 bases between the germline ends. Looked up from germline, CDR1 is SEHNR and CDR2 is FQNEAQ (reference sequence). The CDR3 has 12 residues. The CDR3 nucleotides read TGTGCCAGCAGCTTAGGAGGGTCGTCCCAGCATTTT. Protein: CASSLGGSSQHF.

The chain uses TRBV28 and TRBJ1-2; D is possibly TRBD1 (5 bases). The CDR3 loop spans 14 amino acids. Per germline, CDR1 MDHEN and CDR2 SYDVKM. V shed 3 bases and J shed 6 bases, with 14 bases lying between them. The CDR3 here is CASSLTEGNDGYTF. DNA for the CDR3: TGTGCCAGCAGTTTGACAGAAGGGAATGATGGCTACACCTTC.

This clone was seen only once. V is TRBV6-5 and J is TRBJ2-7, with TRBD1 identical over 9 bases. J was trimmed by 1 base and V by 10 bases; bases with no gene match: 11. Germline CDR1 is MNHEY and CDR2 is SVGAGI. The CDR3 covers 15 residues. This chain's CDR3 is CATAQGAIGSYEQYF. CDR3 DNA sequence: TGTGCCACCGCACAGGGGGCTATCGGATCCTACGAGCAGTACTTC.

The chain is built from TRBV30 and TRBJ1-6; 8 bases agree with TRBD1. Per the germline V gene, CDR1 is GTSNPN and CDR2 is SVGIG (reference sequence). This CDR3 region has 15 residues. The ends lost 3 bases at V and 7 bases at J; junction bases unmatched: 8. The CDR3 nucleotides read TGTGCCTGGAGGACAGGGGTTCTTACGAATTCACCCCTCCACTTT. Protein product: CAWRTGVLTNSPLHF.

The chain combines TRBV6-1 with TRBJ1-2, with a tentative D call TRBD1 (5 bases). V was shortened by 6 bases and J by 2 bases, with 10 bases between the two germline ends. The CDR3 is made up of 13 amino acids. Germline CDR1 is MNHNS and CDR2 is SASEGT. Here the CDR3 reads CASSPQGNYGYTF. CDR3 nucleotide sequence: TGTGCCAGCAGCCCTCAGGGAAACTATGGCTACACCTTC.

This chain uses TRBV7-6 with TRBJ2-6; maybe TRBD1 (6 bases). CDR1 and CDR2 (germline): SGHVS, FNYEAQ. Deletions cut 5 bases from V and 3 bases from J, with 14 bases between. The CDR3 is made up of 16 amino acids. The CDR3 sequence is CASSPGQIVGANVLTF. Written as DNA, the CDR3 is TGTGCCAGCAGCCCCGGACAGATCGTTGGGGCCAACGTCCTGACTTTC.

The chain recombines TRBV6-1 with TRBJ1-5; tentative D call: TRBD1 (6 bases). CDR1 and CDR2 from the germline V gene are MNHNS and SASEGT. The CDR3 is 15 amino acids. V was shortened by 7 bases and J by 0 bases, with 13 bases between the two germline ends. In DNA, the CDR3 is TGTGCCAGCACCCCCCAGGGGTTTAGCAATCAGCCCCAGCATTTT. Translating gives CASTPQGFSNQPQHF.

Judged by abundance, this clone is hyperexpanded. This chain uses TRBV13 with TRBJ1-5; D remains unclear. The CDR3 is 12 residues long. Between the trimmed V and J ends, which lost 0 bases and 6 bases, there was a span of 3 bases. The germline V gene encodes CDR1 PRHDT and CDR2 FYEKMQ (reference sequence). The CDR3 coding sequence is TGTGCCAGCAGCTTAGGGAGTCAGCCCCAGCATTTT. Amino acid sequence: CASSLGSQPQHF. The whole variable domain, filled in from reference TRBV13 and TRBJ1-5, reads AAGVIQSPRHLIKEKRETATLKCYPIPRHDTVYWYQQGPGQDPQFLISFYEKMQSDKGSIPDRFSAQQFSDYHSELNMSSLELGDSALYFCASSLGSQPQHFGDGTRLSIL.

The V and J genes are TRBV27 and TRBJ1-3; D perhaps matches TRBD1 (6 bases). The germline V and J ends were trimmed by 5 bases and 3 bases, with 11 bases remaining between them. The CDR3 is 14 amino acids. Germline values: CDR1 MNHEY, CDR2 SMNVEV (reference sequence). The CDR3 here is CASSPRGGGNTIYF. CDR3 DNA: TGTGCCAGCAGTCCCAGGGGTGGTGGAAACACCATATATTTT.

This chain connects TRBV7-6 to TRBJ1-1, with TRBD1 matching 7 bases. CDR1 SGHVS and CDR2 FNYEAQ come from the germline V gene. The CDR3 consists of 12 residues. Trimming at V came to 6 bases and at J to 8 bases, leaving 6 bases not matched to a gene. CDR3 nucleotide sequence: TGTGCCAGCAGTGTCCCAGGGGGAGAAGCTTTCTTT. This encodes CASSVPGGEAFF.

This clone was detected only once. The chain combines TRBV11-2 with TRBJ2-2, with 7 bases fitting TRBD2. This CDR3 has 16 amino acids. Germline V gene sequence: CDR1 SGHAT, CDR2 FQNNGV. The junction had 5 bases not matched to a gene; V was cut back by 2 bases and J by 2 bases. The CDR3 DNA reads as TGTGCCAGCAGCTTAAAGCGGGACCACAACACCGGGGAGCTGTTTTTT. Translation: CASSLKRDHNTGELFF.

The chain combines TRBV7-9 with TRBJ1-5; D is unresolved. Germline CDR1 SEHNR, CDR2 FQNEAQ (reference sequence). The CDR3 is 15 amino acids. The germline V and J ends were trimmed by 1 base and 5 bases, with 12 bases remaining between them. For the CDR3, the DNA is TGTGCCAGCAGCTTAGGGTCAGACACCTATCAGCCCCAGCATTTT. The encoded protein is CASSLGSDTYQPQHF. The full variable domain, with the rest looked up from reference TRBV7-9 and TRBJ1-5, is DTGVSQNPRHKITKRGQNVTFRCDPISEHNRLYWYRQTLGQGPEFLTYFQNEAQLEKSRLLSDRFSAERPKGSFSTLEIQRTEQGDSAMYLCASSLGSDTYQPQHFGDGTRLSIL.

The chain employs TRBV11-2 and TRBJ1-1; 10 bases match TRBD1. J was trimmed by 0 bases and V by 5 bases; bases with no gene match: 6. Germline V CDR1 and CDR2: SGHAT, FQNNGV. This CDR3 contains 16 residues. The CDR3 DNA reads as TGTGCCAGCAGCCTGGGACAGGGGCTTATGAACACTGAAGCTTTCTTT. Protein: CASSLGQGLMNTEAFF. The complete variable domain, with remaining parts taken from reference TRBV11-2 and TRBJ1-1, reads EAGVAQSPRYKIIEKRQSVAFWCNPISGHATLYWYQQILGQGPKLLIQFQNNGVVDDSQLPKDRFSAERLKGVDSTLKIQPAKLEDSAVYLCASSLGQGLMNTEAFFGQGTRLTVV.

The CDR3 region is CASSLAGGPMEQFF. The CDR3 bases are TGTGCCAGCAGCTTAGCGGGAGGGCCGATGGAGCAGTTCTTC. The rearrangement joins TRBV7-2 to TRBJ2-1, with 7 bases that match TRBD2. V trimming: 0 bases; J trimming: 10 bases; junction bases outside the gene matches: 6. The CDR3 consists of 14 residues. Germline V gene sequence: CDR1 SGHTA, CDR2 FQGNSA.

The J gene is TRBJ2-5, the V gene TRBV2; D gene uncertain. The germline CDR1 and CDR2 sequences are SNHLY and FYNNEI. This CDR3 comprises 14 residues. V lost 6 bases to trimming and J lost 5 bases, with 16 bases between them. The CDR3 sequence: CASSPNGRWETQYF. CDR3 coding DNA: TGTGCCAGCAGCCCCAATGGCAGGTGGGAGACCCAGTACTTC.

V gene TRBV6-4 combines with J gene TRBJ2-1, with 10 bases identical to TRBD2. Germline V gives CDR1 MRHNA, CDR2 SNTAGT. The CDR3 is 14 amino acids. V lost 4 bases to trimming and J lost 7 bases; unmatched junction nucleotides: 4. DNA for the CDR3: TGTGCCAGCAGTGTAGCGGGAGGCAGGAATGAGCAGTTCTTC. Translated: CASSVAGGRNEQFF.

The rearrangement joins TRBV5-4 to TRBJ2-3, with 9 bases fitting TRBD2. Germline-derived CDR1 and CDR2 are SGHNT and YYREEE (reference sequence). The CDR3 covers 18 residues. The trim removed 2 bases at V and 5 bases at J, leaving 15 bases unmatched. The chain's CDR3 is CASSFYSGSLTFVDTQYF. DNA of the CDR3: TGTGCCAGCAGCTTCTATAGCGGGAGTCTTACCTTCGTAGATACGCAGTATTTT.

The chain employs TRBV5-1 and TRBJ1-4; 7 nucleotides match TRBD1. V dropped 5 bases and J dropped 5; count of bases not matched to a gene: 6. Germline loops: CDR1 SGHRS, CDR2 YFSETQ. The CDR3 sequence is 14 residues long. This CDR3 reads CASRPGTVNEKLFF. The CDR3 bases are TGCGCCAGCAGGCCCGGGACAGTCAATGAAAAACTGTTTTTT. Full variable domain (missing parts from reference TRBV5-1 and TRBJ1-4): KAGVTQTPRYLIKTRGQQVTLSCSPISGHRSVSWYQQTPGQGLQFLFEYFSETQRNKGNFPGRFSGRQFSNSRSEMNVSTLELGDSALYLCASRPGTVNEKLFFGSGTQLSVL.

The V gene is TRBV19, the J gene TRBJ1-5; 8 bases line up with TRBD1. Trimming removed 3 bases from V and 4 bases from J; junction bases left unmatched: 5. The CDR3 runs to 15 residues. CDR1 LNHDA and CDR2 SQIVND come from the germline V gene (reference sequence). The CDR3 region has the DNA TGTGCCAGTAGTATCCTCGGACAGGGAAATCAGCCCCAGCATTTT. Amino acid sequence: CASSILGQGNQPQHF.

The chain recombines TRBV7-8 with TRBJ2-7; 9 nucleotides line up with TRBD1. Germline V gene data show CDR1 as SGHVS and CDR2 as FQNEAQ. The V segment lost 4 bases and the J segment 2 bases; nucleotides outside the gene matches: 3. The CDR3 sequence is 14 residues long. CDR3 DNA sequence: TGTGCCAGCAGCTCGGGACAGGGACCCTACGAGCAGTACTTC. This sequence encodes CASSSGQGPYEQYF.